These T cell receptor beta chains were read from a single sample in a study of CD8+ T cells in alopecia areata. Profiling relied on immunoSEQ multiplex PCR, and the TCRdb table lists in-frame clones only, not all of them. The profile shows 150,000 or so clones, around 55% of them singletons. Source material: CD4+ T cells sorted from blood. The receptor source for this set is a human donor in good health. Each CDR3 is given with its conserved first and last residue. The D gene is left open where the match is weak. The listing skips clone size in some rows; elsewhere it reads once, few, many or a size class.

j_call v_call clone_size d_call cdr3_aa cdr3_nt
TRBJ2-1 TRBV29-1 few TRBD2 CSVAGTSGRSSYNEQFF TGCAGCGTAGCAGGGACTAGCGGGAGGAGCTCCTACAATGAGCAGTTCTTC
TRBJ2-1 TRBV15 once - CATSGPRLGGPIDEQFF TGTGCCACCAGCGGACCCAGGCTAGGAGGGCCGATCGATGAGCAGTTCTTC
TRBJ2-3 TRBV29-1 - TRBD2 CSGGLANISPDTQYF TGCAGCGGGGGACTAGCGAACATCTCTCCAGATACGCAGTATTTT
TRBJ2-5 TRBV9 - - CASSVGRGQETQYF TGTGCCAGCAGCGTAGGTCGGGGGCAAGAGACCCAGTACTTC
TRBJ2-2 TRBV25-1 - - CASSARGRNTGELFF TGTGCCAGCAGTGCAAGGGGACGGAACACCGGGGAGCTGTTTTTT
TRBJ2-7 TRBV18 - TRBD1 CASLPTGAGVYEQYF TGTGCCAGCTTACCTACAGGGGCCGGGGTCTACGAGCAGTACTTC
TRBJ2-1 TRBV5-1 - TRBD2 CASTSGIGGYEQFF TGCGCCAGCACAAGCGGGATAGGCGGTTATGAGCAGTTCTTC
TRBJ2-7 TRBV5-4 few - CASSLDSQKTYEQYF TGTGCCAGCAGCTTGGACTCCCAAAAGACCTACGAGCAGTACTTC
TRBJ2-5 TRBV5-1 - TRBD1 CASSGGQGTKRAQYF TGCGCCAGCAGCGGCGGACAGGGGACTAAGAGAGCCCAGTACTTC
TRBJ2-1 TRBV30 - - CAWSVQASVYNEQFF TGTGCCTGGAGTGTACAGGCTAGCGTGTACAATGAGCAGTTCTTC
TRBJ1-2 TRBV5-1 - - CASSPRDSIYGYTF TGCGCCAGCAGCCCAAGGGACTCGATCTATGGCTACACCTTC
TRBJ2-5 TRBV15 once TRBD2 CATSRDTPGLAETQYF TGTGCCACCAGCAGAGACACCCCGGGACTAGCAGAGACCCAGTACTTC
TRBJ1-1 TRBV6-5 - TRBD1 CASGGRGQMNTEAFF TGTGCCAGCGGGGGACGGGGACAGATGAACACTGAAGCTTTCTTT
TRBJ2-6 TRBV5-4 - - CASSGGRGAGANVLTF TGTGCCAGCAGCGGGGGGCGTGGAGCTGGGGCCAACGTCCTGACTTTC
TRBJ1-5 TRBV25-1 - - CASAGGRNQPQHF TGTGCCAGCGCCGGGGGTCGCAATCAGCCCCAGCATTTT
TRBJ2-3 TRBV14 few - CASSQASSATQYF TGTGCCAGCAGCCAAGCCTCGAGCGCTACGCAGTATTTT
TRBJ2-5 TRBV21-1 few - CASSKGQETQYF TGTGCCAGCAGCAAAGGCCAAGAGACCCAGTACTTC
TRBJ2-7 TRBV5-6 few TRBD2 CASSLQREPAYEQYF TGTGCCAGCAGCTTACAGCGGGAGCCGGCCTACGAGCAGTACTTC
TRBJ2-1 TRBV19 - TRBD2 CASRLAAGRNEQFF TGTGCCAGTAGACTAGCGGCAGGCCGAAATGAGCAGTTCTTC
TRBJ2-7 TRBV7-6 - - CASSPSTVPTEQYF TGTGCCAGCAGCCCGAGTACCGTTCCCACCGAGCAGTACTTC
TRBJ2-5 TRBV28 few TRBD1 CASRRTGGETQYF TGTGCCAGCAGGAGGACAGGGGGGGAGACCCAGTACTTC
TRBJ2-1 TRBV5-4 few - CASSLGATRYNEQFF TGTGCCAGCAGCTTGGGGGCGACTAGATACAATGAGCAGTTCTTC
TRBJ2-5 TRBV15 - - CATSSPLGETQYF TGTGCCACCAGCAGCCCGCTTGGGGAGACCCAGTACTTC
TRBJ2-7 TRBV11-2 - - CASSDGQRSYEQYF TGTGCCAGCAGCGACGGACAGCGCTCCTACGAGCAGTACTTC
TRBJ2-1 TRBV6-5 few TRBD2 CASSGGGSGKVEQFF TGTGCCAGCAGTGGGGGCGGTAGCGGGAAAGTGGAGCAGTTCTTC
TRBJ2-5 TRBV5-4 - - CASSRSSSVRQETQYF TGTGCCAGCAGCCGCTCGTCTAGCGTTCGACAAGAGACCCAGTACTTC
TRBJ1-5 TRBV2 few - CASRMTGVSNQPQHF TGTGCCAGCAGGATGACAGGAGTTAGCAATCAGCCCCAGCATTTT
TRBJ1-2 TRBV27 - - CASSVAGDGYTF TGTGCCAGCAGTGTTGCGGGGGATGGCTACACCTTC
TRBJ2-3 TRBV7-9 - - CASSRDWTQYF TGTGCCAGCAGCCGCGACTGGACGCAGTATTTT
TRBJ1-2 TRBV27 - - CASTSRGGFNYGYTF TGTGCCAGCACCTCCCGTGGGGGATTTAACTATGGCTACACCTTC
TRBJ1-2 TRBV2 - - CARDGRHYGYTF TGTGCCAGGGATGGGCGGCACTATGGCTACACCTTC
TRBJ2-3 TRBV30 - TRBD2 CAWSRTSGFLDTQYF TGTGCCTGGAGTCGGACTAGCGGCTTTCTTGATACGCAGTATTTT
TRBJ2-1 TRBV19 few - CARYVKRESLTYNEQFF TGTGCCAGATATGTAAAGAGGGAGTCCCTCACCTACAATGAGCAGTTCTTC
TRBJ2-5 TRBV5-4 - - CASSLAGPGETQYF TGTGCCAGCAGCTTGGCGGGGCCGGGGGAGACCCAGTACTTC
TRBJ2-7 TRBV7-9 - TRBD1 CASSLLLTGVTSYEQYF TGTGCCAGCAGCTTACTGCTTACAGGGGTCACATCCTACGAGCAGTACTTC
TRBJ2-5 TRBV5-4 few - CASSGPGMIQETQYF TGTGCCAGCAGCGGGCCCGGGATGATTCAGGAGACCCAGTACTTC
TRBJ1-3 TRBV29-1 - - CSVGQSDGNTIYF TGCAGCGTTGGTCAGTCGGATGGAAACACCATATATTTT
TRBJ1-2 TRBV29-1 - - CSVERKPYGYTF TGCAGCGTTGAAAGGAAGCCTTATGGCTACACCTTC
TRBJ2-3 TRBV13 - - CASSSPSSTDTQYF TGTGCCAGCAGCTCGCCCTCTAGCACAGATACGCAGTATTTT
TRBJ1-2 TRBV30 - - CAWKNGPLNYGYTF TGTGCCTGGAAGAATGGACCCCTCAATTATGGCTACACCTTC
TRBJ2-7 TRBV7-9 few TRBD2 CASSLLISGATYEQYF TGTGCCAGCAGCTTACTAATCAGCGGGGCCACCTACGAGCAGTACTTC
TRBJ1-3 TRBV29-1 - TRBD1 CSVYDRVGDNTIYF TGCAGCGTCTATGACAGGGTGGGGGACAACACCATATATTTT
TRBJ2-7 TRBV2 - TRBD2 CASASRGADEQYF TGTGCCAGCGCCTCGCGGGGGGCGGACGAGCAGTACTTC
TRBJ1-2 TRBV14 - TRBD1 CASSQRDRVDGYTF TGTGCCAGCAGCCAAAGGGACAGGGTCGATGGCTACACCTTC
TRBJ1-1 TRBV5-1 few - CASSSGTGRLMNTEAFF TGCGCCAGCAGCTCGGGGACGGGCCGACTTATGAACACTGAAGCTTTCTTT
TRBJ2-1 TRBV5-1 - TRBD1 CASSGQGQGYNEQFF TGCGCCAGCAGCGGACAGGGACAGGGTTACAATGAGCAGTTCTTC
TRBJ2-4 TRBV2 - - CASRVNRGPGNIQYF TGTGCCAGCAGAGTGAATAGAGGTCCAGGGAACATTCAGTACTTC